This T cell receptor (beta chain) was found in a study of T cells after yellow fever vaccination. The sample holds a few counts of this clonotype. MiXCR was run by TCRdb on the 5' RACE reads, yielding one entry per CDR3 protein. The table lists about 330,000 distinct CDR3 sequences, roughly 3.9% of them singletons, with around 23% in the top ten. The CDR3 contains 15 residues. The V end lost 0 bases, the J end lost 4 bases, and 12 bases lay between the germline ends. In germline, CDR1 is LGHDT, CDR2 YNNKEL (reference sequence). This sample comprised PBMCs, obtained 5 days after the yellow fever booster vaccination. This receptor was taken from a young man who received the YFV17D yellow fever vaccine. The V gene is TRBV3-1, the J gene TRBJ1-1; possibly TRBD1 for D (5 bases). The CDR3 protein is CASSQDYGRGTEAFF. The CDR3 DNA is TGTGCCAGCAGCCAAGACTATGGAAGGGGCACTGAAGCTTTCTTT.